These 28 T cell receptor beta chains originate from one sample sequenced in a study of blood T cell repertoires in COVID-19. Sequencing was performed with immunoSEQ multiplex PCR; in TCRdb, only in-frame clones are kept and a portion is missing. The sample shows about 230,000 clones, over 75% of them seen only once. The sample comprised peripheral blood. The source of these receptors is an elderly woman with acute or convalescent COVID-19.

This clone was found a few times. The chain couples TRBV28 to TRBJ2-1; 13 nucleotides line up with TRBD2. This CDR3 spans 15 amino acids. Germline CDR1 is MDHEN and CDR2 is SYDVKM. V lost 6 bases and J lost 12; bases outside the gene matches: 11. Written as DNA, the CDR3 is TGTGCCAGCAGCTATACCGGGACTAGCGGGGTTGGGCAGTTCTTC. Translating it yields CASSYTGTSGVGQFF.

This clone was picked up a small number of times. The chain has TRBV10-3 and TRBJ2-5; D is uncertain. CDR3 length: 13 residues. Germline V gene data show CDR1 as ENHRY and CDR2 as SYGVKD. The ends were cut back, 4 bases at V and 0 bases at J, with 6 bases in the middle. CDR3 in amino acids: CAISAGYQETQYF. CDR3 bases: TGTGCCATCAGTGCCGGGTACCAAGAGACCCAGTACTTC.

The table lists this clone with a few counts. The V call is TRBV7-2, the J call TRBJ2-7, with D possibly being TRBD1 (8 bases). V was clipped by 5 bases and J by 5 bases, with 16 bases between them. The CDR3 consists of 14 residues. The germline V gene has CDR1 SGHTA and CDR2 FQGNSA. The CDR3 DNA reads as TGTGCCAGCAGCCGTCGGACAGGGAGGGACGAGCAGTACTTC. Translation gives CASSRRTGRDEQYF.

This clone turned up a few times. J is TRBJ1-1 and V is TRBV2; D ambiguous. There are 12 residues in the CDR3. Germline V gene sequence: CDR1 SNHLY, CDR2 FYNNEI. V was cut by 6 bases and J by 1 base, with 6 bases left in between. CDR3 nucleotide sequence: TGTGCCAGCAGCCTATCGAACACTGAAGCTTTCTTT. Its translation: CASSLSNTEAFF.

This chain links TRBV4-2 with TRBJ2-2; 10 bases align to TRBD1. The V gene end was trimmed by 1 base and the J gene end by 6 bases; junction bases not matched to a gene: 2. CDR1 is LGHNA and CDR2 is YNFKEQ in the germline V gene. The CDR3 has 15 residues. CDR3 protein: CASSQGDRGSGELFF. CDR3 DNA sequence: TGTGCCAGCAGCCAAGGGGACAGGGGCTCCGGGGAGCTGTTTTTT.

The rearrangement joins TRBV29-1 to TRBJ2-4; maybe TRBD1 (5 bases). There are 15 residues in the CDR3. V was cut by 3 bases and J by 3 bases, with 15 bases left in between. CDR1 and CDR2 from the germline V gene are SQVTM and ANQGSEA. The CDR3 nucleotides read TGCAGCGTTGAGGATCCAGGGTTCTTCAAAAACATTCAGTACTTC. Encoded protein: CSVEDPGFFKNIQYF.

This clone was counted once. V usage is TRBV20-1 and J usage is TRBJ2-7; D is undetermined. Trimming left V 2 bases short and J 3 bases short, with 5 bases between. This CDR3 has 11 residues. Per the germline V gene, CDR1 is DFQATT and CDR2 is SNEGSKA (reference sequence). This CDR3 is CSARQRYEQYF. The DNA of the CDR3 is TGCAGTGCTAGACAGCGCTACGAGCAGTACTTC.

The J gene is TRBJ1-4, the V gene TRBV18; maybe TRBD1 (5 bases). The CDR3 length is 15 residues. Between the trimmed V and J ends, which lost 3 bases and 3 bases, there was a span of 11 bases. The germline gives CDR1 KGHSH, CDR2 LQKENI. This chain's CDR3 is CASSPTRQSNEKLFF. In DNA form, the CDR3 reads TGTGCCAGCTCACCGACTCGACAGTCTAATGAAAAACTGTTTTTT.

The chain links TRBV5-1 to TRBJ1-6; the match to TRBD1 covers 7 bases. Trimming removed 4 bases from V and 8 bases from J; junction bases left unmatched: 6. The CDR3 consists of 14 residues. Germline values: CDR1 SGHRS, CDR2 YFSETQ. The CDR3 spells CASSGDRGDSPLHF. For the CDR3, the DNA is TGCGCCAGCAGCGGGGACAGAGGCGATTCACCCCTCCACTTT. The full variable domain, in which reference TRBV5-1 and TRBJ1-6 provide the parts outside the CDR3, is KAGVTQTPRYLIKTRGQQVTLSCSPISGHRSVSWYQQTPGQGLQFLFEYFSETQRNKGNFPGRFSGRQFSNSRSEMNVSTLELGDSALYLCASSGDRGDSPLHFGNGTRLTVT.

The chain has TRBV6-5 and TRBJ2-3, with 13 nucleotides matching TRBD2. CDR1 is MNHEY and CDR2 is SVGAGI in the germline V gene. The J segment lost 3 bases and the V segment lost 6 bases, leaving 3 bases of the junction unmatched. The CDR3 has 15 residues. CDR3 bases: TGTGCCAGCAGACGGACTAGCGGGAGTACAGATACGCAGTATTTT. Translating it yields CASRRTSGSTDTQYF.

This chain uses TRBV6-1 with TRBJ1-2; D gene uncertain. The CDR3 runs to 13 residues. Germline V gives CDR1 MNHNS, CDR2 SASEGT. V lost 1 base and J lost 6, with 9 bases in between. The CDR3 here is CASSEGTADGYTF. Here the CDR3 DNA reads TGTGCCAGCAGTGAAGGCACAGCAGATGGCTACACCTTC.

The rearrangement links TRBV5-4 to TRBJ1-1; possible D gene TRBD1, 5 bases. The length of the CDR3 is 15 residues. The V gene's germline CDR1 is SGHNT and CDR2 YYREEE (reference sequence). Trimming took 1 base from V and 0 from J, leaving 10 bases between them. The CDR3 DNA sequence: TGTGCCAGCAGCTTGAGCGGGACCATGAACACTGAAGCTTTCTTT. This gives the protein CASSLSGTMNTEAFF. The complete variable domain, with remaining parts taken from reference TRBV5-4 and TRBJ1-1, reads ETGVTQSPTHLIKTRGQQVTLRCSSQSGHNTVSWYQQALGQGPQFIFQYYREEENGRGNFPPRFSGLQFPNYSSELNVNALELDDSALYLCASSLSGTMNTEAFFGQGTRLTVV.

CDR3 sequence: CASSQDLVTGTYEQYF. The CDR3 coding sequence is TGCGCCAGCAGCCAAGATCTAGTGACAGGCACCTACGAGCAGTACTTC. This chain links TRBV4-1 with TRBJ2-7, with D possibly being TRBD1 (6 bases). Germline-derived CDR1 and CDR2 are MGHRA and YSYEKL. Trimming removed 0 bases from V and 2 bases from J, with 14 bases in between. The CDR3 runs to 16 residues.

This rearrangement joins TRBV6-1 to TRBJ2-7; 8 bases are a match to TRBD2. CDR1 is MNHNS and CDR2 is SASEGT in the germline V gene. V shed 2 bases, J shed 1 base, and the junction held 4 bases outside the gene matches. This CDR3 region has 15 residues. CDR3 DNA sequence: TGTGCCAGCAGTGAAATGACTAGCGAGTCCTACGAGCAGTACTTC. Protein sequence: CASSEMTSESYEQYF.

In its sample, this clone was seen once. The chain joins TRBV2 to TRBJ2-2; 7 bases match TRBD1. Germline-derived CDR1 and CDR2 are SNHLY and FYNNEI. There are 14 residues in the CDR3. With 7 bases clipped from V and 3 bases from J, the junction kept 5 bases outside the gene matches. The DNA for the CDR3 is TGTGCCAGCAAGTCGCAGGGGGACACCGGGGAGCTGTTTTTT. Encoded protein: CASKSQGDTGELFF.

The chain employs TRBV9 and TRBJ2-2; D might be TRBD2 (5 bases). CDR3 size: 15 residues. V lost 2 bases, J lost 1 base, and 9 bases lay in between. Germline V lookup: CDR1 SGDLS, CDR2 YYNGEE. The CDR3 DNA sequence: TGTGCCAGCAGCGTCGGACTCTTGAACACCGGGGAGCTGTTTTTT. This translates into CASSVGLLNTGELFF.

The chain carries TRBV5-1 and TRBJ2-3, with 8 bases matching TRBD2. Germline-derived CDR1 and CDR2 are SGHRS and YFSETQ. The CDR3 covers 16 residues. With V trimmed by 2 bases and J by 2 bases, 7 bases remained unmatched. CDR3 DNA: TGCGCCAGCAGCTTTGGGGGACTAGGAGACACAGATACGCAGTATTTT. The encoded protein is CASSFGGLGDTDTQYF.

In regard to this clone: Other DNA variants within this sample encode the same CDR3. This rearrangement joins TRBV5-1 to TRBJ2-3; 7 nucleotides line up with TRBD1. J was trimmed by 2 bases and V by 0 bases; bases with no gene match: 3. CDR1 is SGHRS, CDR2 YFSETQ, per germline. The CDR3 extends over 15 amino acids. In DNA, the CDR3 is TGCGCCAGCAGCTTGGACAGGGGTTCCACAGATACGCAGTATTTT. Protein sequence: CASSLDRGSTDTQYF.

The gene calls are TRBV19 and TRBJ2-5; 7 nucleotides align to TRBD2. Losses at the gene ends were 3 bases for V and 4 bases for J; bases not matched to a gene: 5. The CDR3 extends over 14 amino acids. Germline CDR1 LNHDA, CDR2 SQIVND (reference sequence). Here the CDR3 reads CASSMGREGETQYF. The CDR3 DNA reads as TGTGCCAGTAGTATGGGCAGGGAGGGAGAGACCCAGTACTTC. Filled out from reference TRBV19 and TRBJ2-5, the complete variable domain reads DGGITQSPKYLFRKEGQNVTLSCEQNLNHDAMYWYRQDPGQGLRLIYYSQIVNDFQKGDIAEGYSVSREKKESFPLTVTSAQKNPTAFYLCASSMGREGETQYFGPGTRLLVL.

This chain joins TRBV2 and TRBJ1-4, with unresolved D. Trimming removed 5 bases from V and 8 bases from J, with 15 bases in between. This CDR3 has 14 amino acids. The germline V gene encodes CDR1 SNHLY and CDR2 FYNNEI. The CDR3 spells CASSPRGLGEKLFF. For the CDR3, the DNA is TGTGCCAGCAGTCCAAGAGGCCTAGGAGAAAAACTGTTTTTT.

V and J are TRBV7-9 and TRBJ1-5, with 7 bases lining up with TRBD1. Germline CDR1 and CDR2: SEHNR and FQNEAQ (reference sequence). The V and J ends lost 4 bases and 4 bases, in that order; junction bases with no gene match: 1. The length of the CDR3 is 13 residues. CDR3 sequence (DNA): TGTGCCAGCAGCTCCAGGGGGAATCAGCCCCAGCATTTT. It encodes CASSSRGNQPQHF.

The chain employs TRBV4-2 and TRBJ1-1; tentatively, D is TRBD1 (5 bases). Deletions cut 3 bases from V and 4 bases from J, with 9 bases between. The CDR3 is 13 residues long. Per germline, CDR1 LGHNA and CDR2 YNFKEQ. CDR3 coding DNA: TGTGCCAGCAGCCAGGGGGGTCGCACTGAAGCTTTCTTT. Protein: CASSQGGRTEAFF.

The CDR3 sequence is CASSRNRGKYNEQFF. Here the CDR3 DNA reads TGTGCCAGCAGCAGAAACAGGGGTAAATACAATGAGCAGTTCTTC. V gene TRBV28 combines with J gene TRBJ2-1, with 7 nucleotides matching TRBD1. The trim removed 6 bases at V and 4 bases at J, leaving 9 bases unmatched. CDR3 length equals 15 residues. Germline-derived CDR1 and CDR2 are MDHEN and SYDVKM. Variable domain in full (rest from reference TRBV28 and TRBJ2-1): DVKVTQSSRYLVKRTGEKVFLECVQDMDHENMFWYRQDPGLGLRLIYFSYDVKMKEKGDIPEGYSVSREKKERFSLILESASTNQTSMYLCASSRNRGKYNEQFFGPGTRLTVL.

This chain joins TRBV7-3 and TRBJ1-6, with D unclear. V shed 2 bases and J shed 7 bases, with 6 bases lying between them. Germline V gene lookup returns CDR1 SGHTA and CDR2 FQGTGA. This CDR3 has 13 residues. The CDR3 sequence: CASSLGGNSPLHF. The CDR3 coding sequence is TGTGCCAGCAGCTTAGGAGGGAATTCACCCCTCCACTTT.

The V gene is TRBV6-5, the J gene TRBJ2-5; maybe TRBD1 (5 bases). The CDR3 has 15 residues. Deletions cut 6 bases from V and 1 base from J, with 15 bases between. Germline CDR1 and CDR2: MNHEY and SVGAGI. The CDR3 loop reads CASSRAGALQETQYF. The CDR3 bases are TGTGCCAGCAGCCGAGCTGGGGCCCTCCAAGAGACCCAGTACTTC.

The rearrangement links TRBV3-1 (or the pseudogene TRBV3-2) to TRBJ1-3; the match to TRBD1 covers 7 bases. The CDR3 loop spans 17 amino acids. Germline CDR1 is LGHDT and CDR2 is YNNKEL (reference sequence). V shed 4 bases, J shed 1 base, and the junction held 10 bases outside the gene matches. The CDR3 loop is CASSLLTGSRSGNTIYF. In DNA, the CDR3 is TGTGCCAGCAGCCTTCTGACAGGGAGCCGGTCTGGAAACACCATATATTTT.

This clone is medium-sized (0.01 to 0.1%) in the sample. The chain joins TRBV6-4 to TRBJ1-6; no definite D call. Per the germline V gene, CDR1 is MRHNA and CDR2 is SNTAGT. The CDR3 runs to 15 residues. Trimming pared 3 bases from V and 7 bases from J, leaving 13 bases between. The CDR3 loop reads CASSERVQGNSPLHF. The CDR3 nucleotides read TGTGCCAGCAGTGAGAGGGTTCAAGGCAATTCACCCCTCCACTTT.

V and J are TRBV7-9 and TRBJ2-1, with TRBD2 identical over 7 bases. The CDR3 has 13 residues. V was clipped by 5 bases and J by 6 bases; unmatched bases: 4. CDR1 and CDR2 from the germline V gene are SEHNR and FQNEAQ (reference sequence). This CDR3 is CASSGLGRNEQFF. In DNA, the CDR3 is TGTGCCAGCAGCGGACTAGGTCGCAATGAGCAGTTCTTC.